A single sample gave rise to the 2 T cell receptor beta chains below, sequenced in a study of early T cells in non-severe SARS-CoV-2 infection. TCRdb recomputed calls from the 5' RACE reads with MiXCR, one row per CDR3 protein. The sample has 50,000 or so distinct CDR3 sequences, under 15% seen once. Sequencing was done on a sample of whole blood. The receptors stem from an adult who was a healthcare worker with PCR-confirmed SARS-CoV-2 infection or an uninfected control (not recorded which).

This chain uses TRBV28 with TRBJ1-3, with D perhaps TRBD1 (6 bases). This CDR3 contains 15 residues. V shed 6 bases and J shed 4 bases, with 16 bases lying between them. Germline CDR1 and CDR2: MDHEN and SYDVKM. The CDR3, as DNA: TGTGCCAGCAGGAAACAGGGAGTGAGAGGAAACACCATATATTTT. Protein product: CASRKQGVRGNTIYF. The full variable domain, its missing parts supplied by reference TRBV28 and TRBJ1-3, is DVKVTQSSRYLVKRTGEKVFLECVQDMDHENMFWYRQDPGLGLRLIYFSYDVKMKEKGDIPEGYSVSREKKERFSLILESASTNQTSMYLCASRKQGVRGNTIYFGEGSWLTVV.

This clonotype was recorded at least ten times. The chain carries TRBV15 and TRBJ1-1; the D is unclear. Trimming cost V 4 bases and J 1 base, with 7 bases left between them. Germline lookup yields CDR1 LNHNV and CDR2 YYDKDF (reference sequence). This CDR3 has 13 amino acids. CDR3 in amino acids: CATSKGKNTEAFF. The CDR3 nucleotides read TGTGCCACCAGCAAGGGAAAGAACACTGAAGCTTTCTTT.